The source of this T cell receptor (beta chain) is a study of tumor and adjacent non-tumor tissue in lung cancer. Study overall: Aged about 31 to 76 years, patients included nine to eleven men and about five women with stage I to III disease. On average, productive TCRbeta reads reached some 4.2 million per sample. Findings of the study overall: Tumor repertoires had a smaller top 100 clone share than normal lung.

No cell sorting was done before RNA was extracted from the tissue. Distant lung tissue was collected more than 3 cm away from the tumor edge. Between August and November 2014, newly diagnosed, chemotherapy-naive lung cancer patients underwent thoracic surgery in China. This clonotype was detected only a few times. Its antigen is not known. A modified ARM-PCR protocol with three rounds of nested PCR amplified TCRbeta. TCRdb passed the multiplex PCR reads through MiXCR, listing each CDR3 protein once. The data show over 40,000 distinct CDR3 sequences, just under 75% seen once. This clonotype was obtained from an older woman with non-small cell lung cancer. The sequencing input was distant non-tumor lung tissue.

The CDR3: CASSSRAGIVSGANVLTF. The DNA of the CDR3 is TGTGCCAGCAGCTCCCGAGCAGGGATAGTATCTGGGGCCAACGTCCTGACTTTC. This rearrangement joins TRBV13 to TRBJ2-6, with a weak D call TRBD1 (5 bases). Looked up from germline, CDR1 is PRHDT and CDR2 is FYEKMQ (reference sequence). Trimming took 4 bases from V and 1 from J, leaving 17 bases between them. The CDR3 length is 18 residues.